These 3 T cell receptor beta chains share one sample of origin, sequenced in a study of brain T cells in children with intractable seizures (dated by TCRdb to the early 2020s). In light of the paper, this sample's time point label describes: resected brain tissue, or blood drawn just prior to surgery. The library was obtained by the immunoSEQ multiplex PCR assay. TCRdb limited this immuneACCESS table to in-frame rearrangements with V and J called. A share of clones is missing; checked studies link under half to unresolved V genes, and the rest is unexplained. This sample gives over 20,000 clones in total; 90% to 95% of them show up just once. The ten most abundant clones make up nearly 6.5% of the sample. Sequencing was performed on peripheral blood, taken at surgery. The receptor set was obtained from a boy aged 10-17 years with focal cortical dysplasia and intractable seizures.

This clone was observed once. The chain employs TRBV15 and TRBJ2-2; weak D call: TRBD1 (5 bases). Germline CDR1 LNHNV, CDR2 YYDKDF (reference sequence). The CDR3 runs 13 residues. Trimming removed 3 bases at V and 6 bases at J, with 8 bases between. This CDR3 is CATSRTEAGELFF. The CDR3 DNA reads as TGTGCCACCAGCAGGACAGAGGCCGGGGAGCTGTTTTTT.

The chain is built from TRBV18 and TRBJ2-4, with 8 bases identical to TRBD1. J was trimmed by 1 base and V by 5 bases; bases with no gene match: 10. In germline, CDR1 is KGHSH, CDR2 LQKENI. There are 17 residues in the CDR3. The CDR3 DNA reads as TGTGCCAGCTCAACCCAGGGGGCCTTGCGGGCCAAAAACATTCAGTACTTC. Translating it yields CASSTQGALRAKNIQYF.

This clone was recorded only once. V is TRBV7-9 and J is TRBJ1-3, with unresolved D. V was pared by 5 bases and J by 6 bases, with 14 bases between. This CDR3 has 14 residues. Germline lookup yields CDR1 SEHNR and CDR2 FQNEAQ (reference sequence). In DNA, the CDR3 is TGTGCCAGCAGCCCTGAAAGAAGGCCAAACACCATATATTTT. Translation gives CASSPERRPNTIYF.